This TCR beta chain was recorded in a study of T cell repertoires in cytomegalovirus infection. As for this clonotype: What it binds is not known.

One entry per CDR3 protein, called by TCRdb with MiXCR from the reads. Here the sample spans 600,000 to 700,000 distinct CDR3 sequences, around a third being singletons. The CDR3 loop spans 18 amino acids. With 6 bases removed from V and 0 bases from J, the gap between germline ends came to 18 bases. CDR1 is SGHAT and CDR2 is FQNNGV in the germline V gene. This clonotype originated in a human donor in good health (CMV status not recorded). Some clones in this sample may be carry-over from other donors' samples. The chain combines TRBV11-2 with TRBJ2-6; possible D gene TRBD2, 6 bases. Sequencing used cultured PBMCs, obtained from culture after CMV antigen stimulation. The CDR3 coding sequence is TGTGCCAGCAGGAGACCGGGACTCACTGTCTCTGGGGCCAACGTCCTGACTTTC. As protein: CASRRPGLTVSGANVLTF.